This T cell receptor beta chain derives from a study of blood T cells in healthy people across ages (dated by TCRdb to the mid-2010s). Study-level background: In model experiments, roughly one uniquely barcoded TCR beta cDNA molecule per two T cells was captured by template switching. To track age-related changes in TCR beta repertoire diversity, the study relied on deep sequencing normalized with unique cDNA molecular identifiers. The donors were divided into four age groups: young (average roughly 15 years), middle-aged (under 40), aged (about 61) and long-lived (roughly 88). To avoid experimental bias, donors of different ages were randomly spread across the sequencing lanes. Two additional independent replicas of 1 million unique cDNA reads from the same blood draw were analyzed for two donors (one aged 18 to 29 and one aged 80 or older).

The research as a whole found: A strong correlation was found between observed TCR beta diversity and the percentage of naive T cells measured by flow cytometry. Since profiling was done on bulk unsorted PBMCs, naive and antigen-experienced compartments could not be conclusively compared. As age increased, observed TCR beta diversity per million T cells dropped in a roughly linear way, and a significant reduction was already evident by age 40. Compared with the aged group, more naive CD4+ T cells, fewer expanded clones and increased TCR diversity were shown by the long-lived group, suggesting age selection. Because the CMV infection status of the donors was unknown, age-related changes in expanded clonotypes may potentially have been confounded. Estimates of total diversity based on one million sequenced T cells were considered lower bounds and underestimates.

The germline V gene encodes CDR1 DFQATT and CDR2 SNEGSKA (reference sequence). The CDR3 starts with the cysteine, ends with the phenylalanine, and has 15 residues. Here the CDR3 DNA is all that survives: 45 bases in frame from base 1. The germline V and J ends show losses of 2 bases and 1 base respectively, and no gene match explains 7 bases of the junction. The donors were a few dozen Caucasian individuals from Russia, aged 6 to 90 years, who were systemically healthy. Around 10 milliliters of peripheral blood were drawn from each donor into EDTA-treated Vacutainer tubes. PBMCs were isolated by Ficoll-Paque density-gradient centrifugation, with at least 6 million obtained per sample. Total RNA, at least 5 micrograms per sample, was extracted from PBMCs with Trizol reagent. The percentages of naive CD45RAhigh/CD27high T cells were determined by flow cytometry on a PBMC aliquot from every donor. The library came from 5' RACE. Sequencing instrument: Illumina HiSeq 2500. A second PCR of about 6 to 12 cycles was performed with a sample-barcoded 5' primer and a J-beta primer mix. A template-switch 5' adaptor carrying 12 random nucleotides introduced a unique molecular identifier onto each TCR beta cDNA molecule. Each sample yielded at least 2.5 million CDR3-containing paired-end reads. First-strand cDNA was synthesized from all RNA with the Mint cDNA synthesis kit, primed by a TRBC-specific oligonucleotide. All cDNA was treated with uracil-DNA glycosylase and then went through a first 18-cycle PCR with the universal primers M1SS and BC2_uni_R. The original methods were these. For normalization, 1 million high-quality reads were randomly selected from each sample, with every read carrying a distinct molecular identifier. Reads sharing molecular identifiers were discarded rather than binned into consensus sequences. CDR3 identification, clonotype clustering and error correction used MiTCR with a Q25 quality threshold and the strictest error-elimination algorithm. A nonparametric unseen species model using Euler transformation provided a lower-bound estimate of total TCR beta diversity. TCRdb handled the public reads itself, with Q25 trimming in fastp and clone calling in MiXCR, and kept productive beta chains. Each entry is one CDR3 protein sequence, shown with its most common DNA and genes. These V and J calls derive from TCRdb rather than the authors' analysis. This sample is represented by roughly 800,000 distinct CDR3 sequences; roughly 60% of them were singletons. Jointly, the top ten make up 20% to 25% of the sample.

In regard to this clonotype: Its antigen is currently not known. Nothing much larger sits one base from this clone, and base qualities are not available.

The sample taken for sequencing was blood. The rearrangement joined TRBV20-1 to TRBJ2-7, and 8 junction bases match TRBD2. This receptor was taken from a young man in good health. CDR3 loop: CSARPRAGDSYEQYF. The nucleotide sequence is TGCAGTGCTAGACCCAGAGCGGGAGATTCCTACGAGCAGTACTTC.